This entry lists 12 T cell receptor beta chains sequenced from one sample in a study of T cells after yellow fever vaccination. TCRdb re-derived calls from the 5' RACE reads in MiXCR, one entry per CDR3 protein. The sample includes about 320,000 distinct CDR3 sequences, around 4.5% of them seen just once. The specimen was PBMCs, collected 15 days after the yellow fever booster vaccination. Receptors originate from a man younger than 35 who received the YFV17D yellow fever vaccine.

The chain couples TRBV5-1 to TRBJ2-5; TRBD1 might be the D (5 bases). Germline lookup yields CDR1 SGHRS and CDR2 YFSETQ. The CDR3 is 15 amino acids. With 0 bases removed from V and 3 bases from J, the gap between germline ends came to 12 bases. The CDR3 sequence: CASSLGSQDKETQYF. Written as DNA, the CDR3 is TGCGCCAGCAGCTTGGGTAGTCAGGACAAAGAGACCCAGTACTTC.

This clonotype was counted ten times or more. The V call is TRBV6-5, the J call TRBJ1-2; possibly TRBD1 for D (5 bases). The CDR3 has 12 residues. V was trimmed by 2 bases and J by 7 bases, leaving 8 bases between them. Germline-derived CDR1 and CDR2 are MNHEY and SVGAGI. The CDR3 reads CASSYIGGGYTF. DNA of the CDR3: TGTGCCAGCAGTTACATCGGGGGTGGCTACACCTTC.

This clonotype was observed a few times. The gene calls are TRBV12-5 and TRBJ1-5; a weak D match, TRBD1 (5 bases). The V gene lost 3 bases and the J gene lost 4 bases, with 7 bases spanning the gap. The CDR3 has 13 residues. Per germline, CDR1 LGHNT and CDR2 FRNRAP. The CDR3 nucleotides are TGTGCTAGTGGTTTTCCAGGGAATCAGCCCCAGCATTTT. This encodes CASGFPGNQPQHF.

This clonotype was detected ten times or more. The rearrangement links TRBV29-1 to TRBJ2-2; no clear D gene. Germline lookup yields CDR1 SQVTM and CDR2 ANQGSEA. Trimming shortened V by 7 bases and J by 4 bases, and 10 bases separated the two germline ends. The CDR3 runs 12 residues. Here the CDR3 DNA reads TGCAGCGCGTCTTGGGGCACCGGGGAGCTGTTTTTT. Amino acids: CSASWGTGELFF.

This clonotype showed up just a few times. This chain uses TRBV13 with TRBJ2-2; tentatively, D is TRBD1 or TRBD2 (5 bases each). V lost 2 bases and J 7 bases, leaving 11 bases between the germline ends. The CDR3 contains 14 residues. From germline, CDR1 is PRHDT and CDR2 FYEKMQ (reference sequence). This CDR3 is CASSLQGVSGELFF. The CDR3 coding sequence is TGTGCCAGCAGCTTACAGGGAGTCAGCGGGGAGCTGTTTTTT.

This clonotype was picked up many times. This chain links TRBV5-1 with TRBJ2-3; 8 nucleotides line up with TRBD2. Trimming cost V 3 bases and J 2 bases; bases outside gene matches: 5. CDR3 size: 15 residues. Germline V gene sequence: CDR1 SGHRS, CDR2 YFSETQ. As DNA, the CDR3 is TGCGCCAGCAGCTACGTCGGGGGGGACACAGATACGCAGTATTTT. Protein sequence: CASSYVGGDTDTQYF.

This clonotype has only a few counts. The gene calls are TRBV6-2 or TRBV6-3 and TRBJ2-7; D is perhaps TRBD1 (6 bases). This CDR3 has 14 residues. CDR1 is MNHEY and CDR2 is SVGEGT in the germline V gene. The ends were cut back, 5 bases at V and 6 bases at J, with 17 bases in the middle. The chain's CDR3 is CASSEYRAAREQYV. The CDR3, as DNA: TGTGCCAGCAGTGAGTACAGGGCGGCGCGCGAGCAGTACGTC.

The chain uses TRBV2 and TRBJ1-5; TRBD1 agrees at 7 bases. Trimming took 6 bases from V and 2 from J; bases not matched to a gene: 16. Germline loops: CDR1 SNHLY, CDR2 FYNNEI. The CDR3 is 18 residues long. CDR3 residues: CASRLPGQRPYGNQPQHF. The CDR3 DNA is TGTGCCAGCAGACTTCCGGGACAGAGACCATATGGCAATCAGCCCCAGCATTTT.

This clonotype was counted only a few times. The gene calls are TRBV11-1 and TRBJ2-1; 7 bases line up with TRBD1. Looked up from germline, CDR1 is SGHAT and CDR2 is FQDESV (reference sequence). V was clipped by 6 bases and J by 7 bases; unmatched bases: 12. The CDR3 has 15 residues. The CDR3 coding sequence is TGTGCCAGCAGTTTCTACAGGGGTGGCAAGAATGAGCAGTTCTTC. It specifies CASSFYRGGKNEQFF.

The rearrangement links TRBV5-1 to TRBJ2-5; 12 bases line up with TRBD2. This CDR3 contains 16 residues. In germline, CDR1 is SGHRS, CDR2 YFSETQ. V trimming: 1 base; J trimming: 2 bases; junction bases outside the gene matches: 3. CDR3 nucleotide sequence: TGCGCCAGCAGCTTGTTCCTAGCGGGGGGGCAAGAGACCCAGTACTTC. Amino acids: CASSLFLAGGQETQYF.

The chain carries TRBV20-1 and TRBJ2-4; 9 bases match TRBD1. The CDR3 is 17 amino acids. Germline lookup yields CDR1 DFQATT and CDR2 SNEGSKA (reference sequence). V trimming: 6 bases; J trimming: 0 bases; junction bases outside the gene matches: 12. CDR3 DNA: TGCAGTGCCAAGGGACAGGGATTTACCCTAGCCAAAAACATTCAGTACTTC. It is translated as CSAKGQGFTLAKNIQYF.

This clonotype was detected many times. The chain employs TRBV9 and TRBJ2-1; 12 nucleotides line up with TRBD2. This CDR3 is 15 amino acids long. Germline loops: CDR1 SGDLS, CDR2 YYNGEE. The junction had 0 bases not matched to a gene; V was cut back by 3 bases and J by 2 bases. CDR3 sequence: CASSGLAGAYNEQFF. Written as DNA, the CDR3 is TGTGCCAGCAGCGGACTAGCGGGGGCCTACAATGAGCAGTTCTTC.